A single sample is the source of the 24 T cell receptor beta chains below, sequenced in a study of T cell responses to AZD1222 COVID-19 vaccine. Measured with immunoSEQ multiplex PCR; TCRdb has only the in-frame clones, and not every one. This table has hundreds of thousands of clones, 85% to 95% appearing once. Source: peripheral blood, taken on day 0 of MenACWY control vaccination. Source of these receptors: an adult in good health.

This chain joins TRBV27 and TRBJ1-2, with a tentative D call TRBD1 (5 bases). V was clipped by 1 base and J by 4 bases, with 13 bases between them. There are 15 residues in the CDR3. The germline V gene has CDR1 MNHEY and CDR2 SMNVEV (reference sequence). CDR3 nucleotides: TGTGCCAGCAGTTTATTTCCGGGGCTAGGCTATGGCTACACCTTC. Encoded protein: CASSLFPGLGYGYTF.

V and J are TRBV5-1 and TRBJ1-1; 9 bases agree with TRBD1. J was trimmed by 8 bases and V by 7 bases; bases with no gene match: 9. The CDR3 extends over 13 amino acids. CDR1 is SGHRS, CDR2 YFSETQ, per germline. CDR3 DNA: TGCGCCAGCGGAAGAACGGGACAGGGAGAAGCTTTCTTT. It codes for CASGRTGQGEAFF. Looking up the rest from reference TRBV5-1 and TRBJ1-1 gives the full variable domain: KAGVTQTPRYLIKTRGQQVTLSCSPISGHRSVSWYQQTPGQGLQFLFEYFSETQRNKGNFPGRFSGRQFSNSRSEMNVSTLELGDSALYLCASGRTGQGEAFFGQGTRLTVV.

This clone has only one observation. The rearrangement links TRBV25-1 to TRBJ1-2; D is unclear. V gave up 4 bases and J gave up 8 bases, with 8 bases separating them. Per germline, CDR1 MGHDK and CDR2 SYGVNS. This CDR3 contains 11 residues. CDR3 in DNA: TGTGCCAGCAGTGGGTACCAGGGCTACACCTTC. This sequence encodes CASSGYQGYTF.

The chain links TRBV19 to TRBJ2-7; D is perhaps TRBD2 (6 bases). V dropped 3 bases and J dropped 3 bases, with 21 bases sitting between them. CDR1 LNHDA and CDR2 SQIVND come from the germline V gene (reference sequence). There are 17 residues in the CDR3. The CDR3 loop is CASSIETRRGYDYEQYF. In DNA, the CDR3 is TGTGCCAGTAGTATTGAGACCCGACGGGGGTACGACTACGAGCAGTACTTC.

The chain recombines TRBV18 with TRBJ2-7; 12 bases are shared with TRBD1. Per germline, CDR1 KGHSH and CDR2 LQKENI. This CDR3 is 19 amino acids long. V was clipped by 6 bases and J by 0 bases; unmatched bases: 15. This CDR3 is CASSLTGTGGNPVSYEQYF. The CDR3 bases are TGTGCCAGCTCCCTAACCGGGACAGGGGGCAATCCTGTCTCCTACGAGCAGTACTTC.

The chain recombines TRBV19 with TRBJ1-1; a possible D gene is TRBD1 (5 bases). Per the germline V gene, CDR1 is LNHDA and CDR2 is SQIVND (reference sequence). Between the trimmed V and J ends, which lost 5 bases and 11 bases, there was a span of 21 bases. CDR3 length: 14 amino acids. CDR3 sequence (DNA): TGTGCCAGTAGTTCAAGGGACGCCCGAACGGGGGCTTTCTTT. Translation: CASSSRDARTGAFF.

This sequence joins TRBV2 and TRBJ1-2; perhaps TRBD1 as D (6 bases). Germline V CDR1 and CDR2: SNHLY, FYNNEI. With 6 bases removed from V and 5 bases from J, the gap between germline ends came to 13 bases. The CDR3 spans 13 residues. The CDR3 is CASSPGGKYGYTF. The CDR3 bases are TGTGCCAGCAGCCCCGGGGGCAAGTATGGCTACACCTTC.

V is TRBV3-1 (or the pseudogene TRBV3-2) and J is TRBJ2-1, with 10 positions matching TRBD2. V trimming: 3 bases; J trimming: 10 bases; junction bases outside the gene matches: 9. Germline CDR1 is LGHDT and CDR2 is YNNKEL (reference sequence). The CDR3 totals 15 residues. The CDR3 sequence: CASSHFKRGGHEQFF. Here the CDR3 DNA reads TGTGCCAGCAGCCACTTTAAGCGGGGGGGCCACGAGCAGTTCTTC.

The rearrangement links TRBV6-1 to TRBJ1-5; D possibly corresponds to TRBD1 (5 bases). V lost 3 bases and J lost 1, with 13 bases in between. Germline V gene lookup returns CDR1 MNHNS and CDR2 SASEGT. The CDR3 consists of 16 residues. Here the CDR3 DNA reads TGTGCCAGCAGTGAGCCGTTTGGGGGGAGCAATCAGCCCCAGCATTTT. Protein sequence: CASSEPFGGSNQPQHF.

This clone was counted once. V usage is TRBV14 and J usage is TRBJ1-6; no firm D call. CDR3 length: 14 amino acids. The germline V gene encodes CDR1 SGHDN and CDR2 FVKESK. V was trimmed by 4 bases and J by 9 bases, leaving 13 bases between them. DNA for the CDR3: TGTGCCAGCAGCCCGACGCTAAATACTTCACCCCTCCACTTT. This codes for CASSPTLNTSPLHF.

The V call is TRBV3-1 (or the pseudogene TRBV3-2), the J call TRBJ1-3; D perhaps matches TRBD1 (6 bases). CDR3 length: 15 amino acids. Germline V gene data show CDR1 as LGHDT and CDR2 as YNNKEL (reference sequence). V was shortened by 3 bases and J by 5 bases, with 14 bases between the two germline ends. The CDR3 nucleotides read TGTGCCAGCAGCCAGGGACGGACAGAACGAAACACCATATATTTT. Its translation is CASSQGRTERNTIYF.

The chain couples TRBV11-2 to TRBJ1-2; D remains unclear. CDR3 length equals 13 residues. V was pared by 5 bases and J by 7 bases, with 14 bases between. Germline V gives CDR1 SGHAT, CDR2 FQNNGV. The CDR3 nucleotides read TGTGCCAGCAGCCCGCCCGGCTCGTTTGGCTACACCTTC. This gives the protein CASSPPGSFGYTF.

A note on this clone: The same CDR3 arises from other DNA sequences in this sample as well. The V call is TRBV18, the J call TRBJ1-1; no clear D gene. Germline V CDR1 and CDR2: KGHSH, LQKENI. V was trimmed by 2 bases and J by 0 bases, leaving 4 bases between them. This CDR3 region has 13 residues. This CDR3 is CASSPGVNTEAFF. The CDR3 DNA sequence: TGTGCCAGCTCACCAGGAGTGAACACTGAAGCTTTCTTT.

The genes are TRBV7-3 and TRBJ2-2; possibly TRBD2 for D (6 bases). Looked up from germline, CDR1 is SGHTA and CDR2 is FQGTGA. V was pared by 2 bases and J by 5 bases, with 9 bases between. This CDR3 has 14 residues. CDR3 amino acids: CASSLGGATGELFF. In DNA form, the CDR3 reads TGTGCCAGCAGCTTAGGAGGGGCGACCGGGGAGCTGTTTTTT.

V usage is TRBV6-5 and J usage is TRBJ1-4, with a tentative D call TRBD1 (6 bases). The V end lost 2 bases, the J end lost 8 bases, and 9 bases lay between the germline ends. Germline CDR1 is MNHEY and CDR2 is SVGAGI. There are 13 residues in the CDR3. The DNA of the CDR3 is TGTGCCAGCAGTTACACACAGGGAGAAAAACTGTTTTTT. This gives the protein CASSYTQGEKLFF.

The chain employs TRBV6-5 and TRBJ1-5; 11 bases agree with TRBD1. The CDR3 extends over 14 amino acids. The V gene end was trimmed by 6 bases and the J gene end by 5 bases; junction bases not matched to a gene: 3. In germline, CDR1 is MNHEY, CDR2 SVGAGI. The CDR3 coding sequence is TGTGCCAGCAGGAGGGGACAGGGGGATCAGCCCCAGCATTTT. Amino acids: CASRRGQGDQPQHF.

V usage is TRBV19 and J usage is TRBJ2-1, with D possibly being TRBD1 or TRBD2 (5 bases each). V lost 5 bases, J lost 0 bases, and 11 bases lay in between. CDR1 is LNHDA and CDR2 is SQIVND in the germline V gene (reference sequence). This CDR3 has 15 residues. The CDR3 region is CASSRAGTSYNEQFF. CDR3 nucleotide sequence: TGTGCCAGTAGTCGGGCAGGGACCTCCTACAATGAGCAGTTCTTC.

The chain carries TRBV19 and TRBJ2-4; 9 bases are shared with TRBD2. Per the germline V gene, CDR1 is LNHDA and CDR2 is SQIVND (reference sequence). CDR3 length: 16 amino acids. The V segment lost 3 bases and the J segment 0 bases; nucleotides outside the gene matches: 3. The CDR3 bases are TGTGCCAGTAGTATTAGCGGGGGAGTAGCCAAAAACATTCAGTACTTC. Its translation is CASSISGGVAKNIQYF.

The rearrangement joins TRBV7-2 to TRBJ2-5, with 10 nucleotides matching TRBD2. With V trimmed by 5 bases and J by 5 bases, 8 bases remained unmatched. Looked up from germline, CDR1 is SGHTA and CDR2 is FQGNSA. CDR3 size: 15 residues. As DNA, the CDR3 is TGTGCCAGCAGCGCCAGGGGTAGCGGGGGGGAGACCCAGTACTTC. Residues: CASSARGSGGETQYF.

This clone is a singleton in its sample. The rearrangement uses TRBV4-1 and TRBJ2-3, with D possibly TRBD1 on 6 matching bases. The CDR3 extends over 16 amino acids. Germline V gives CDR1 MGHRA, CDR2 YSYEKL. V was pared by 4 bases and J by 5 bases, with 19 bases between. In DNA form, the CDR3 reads TGCGCCAGCAGCCCCCTTTGGGGTACAGGGCTAGATACGCAGTATTTT. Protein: CASSPLWGTGLDTQYF.

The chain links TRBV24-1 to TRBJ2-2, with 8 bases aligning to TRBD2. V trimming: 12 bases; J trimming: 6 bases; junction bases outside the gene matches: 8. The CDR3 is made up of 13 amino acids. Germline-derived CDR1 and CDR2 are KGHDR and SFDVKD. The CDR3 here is CASKDGRAGELFF. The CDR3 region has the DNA TGTGCCTCCAAGGACGGGAGGGCCGGGGAGCTGTTTTTT.

CDR3 protein: CASSGLLGRETQYF. In DNA form, the CDR3 reads TGTGCCAGCAGTGGGCTACTGGGGAGAGAGACCCAGTACTTC. The chain links TRBV2 to TRBJ2-5; D perhaps matches TRBD2 (5 bases). The CDR3 consists of 14 residues. Trimming left V 4 bases short and J 4 bases short, with 13 bases between. Germline V gene sequence: CDR1 SNHLY, CDR2 FYNNEI. The entire variable domain, with the rest obtained from reference TRBV2 and TRBJ2-5, is as follows: EPEVTQTPSHQVTQMGQEVILRCVPISNHLYFYWYRQILGQKVEFLVSFYNNEISEKSEIFDDQFSVERPDGSNFTLKIRSTKLEDSAMYFCASSGLLGRETQYFGPGTRLLVL.

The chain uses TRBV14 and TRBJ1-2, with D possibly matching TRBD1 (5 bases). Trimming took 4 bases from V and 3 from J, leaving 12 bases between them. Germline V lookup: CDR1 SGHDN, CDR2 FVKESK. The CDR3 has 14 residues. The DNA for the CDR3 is TGTGCCAGCAGCCTCGGGACGGCGGACTATGGCTACACCTTC. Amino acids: CASSLGTADYGYTF.

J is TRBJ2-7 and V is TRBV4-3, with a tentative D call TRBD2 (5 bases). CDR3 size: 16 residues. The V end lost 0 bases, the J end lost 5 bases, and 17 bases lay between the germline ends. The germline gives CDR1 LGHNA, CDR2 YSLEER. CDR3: CASSQDEGEGQHEQYF. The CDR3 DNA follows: TGCGCCAGCAGCCAAGATGAAGGCGAGGGCCAGCACGAGCAGTACTTC.